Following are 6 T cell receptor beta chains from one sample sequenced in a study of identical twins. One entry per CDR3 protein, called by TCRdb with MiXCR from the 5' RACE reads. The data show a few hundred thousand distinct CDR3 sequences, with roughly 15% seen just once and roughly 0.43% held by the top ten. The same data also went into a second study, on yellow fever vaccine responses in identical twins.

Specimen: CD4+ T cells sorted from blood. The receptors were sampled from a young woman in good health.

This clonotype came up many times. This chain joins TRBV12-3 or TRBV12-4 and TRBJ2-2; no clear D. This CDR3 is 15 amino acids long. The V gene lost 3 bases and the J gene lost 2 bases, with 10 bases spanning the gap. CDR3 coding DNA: TGTGCCAGCAGTTTCGGGCAGGCCAACACCGGGGAGCTGTTTTTT. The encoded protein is CASSFGQANTGELFF.

CDR3 DNA sequence: TGCAGTGCTAGCGACAGAGTCTACAATGAGCAGTTCTTC. Amino acids: CSASDRVYNEQFF. This sequence joins TRBV20-1 and TRBJ2-1; weak D call: TRBD1 (5 bases). The CDR3 spans 13 residues. The germline V gene encodes CDR1 DFQATT and CDR2 SNEGSKA (reference sequence). V lost 3 bases and J lost 3, with 9 bases in between.

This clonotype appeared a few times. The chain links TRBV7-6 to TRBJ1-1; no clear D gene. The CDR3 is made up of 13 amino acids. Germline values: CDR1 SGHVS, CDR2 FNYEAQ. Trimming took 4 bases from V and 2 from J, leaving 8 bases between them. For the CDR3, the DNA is TGTGCCAGCAGCTCCCAACGTAACACTGAAGCTTTCTTT. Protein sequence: CASSSQRNTEAFF.

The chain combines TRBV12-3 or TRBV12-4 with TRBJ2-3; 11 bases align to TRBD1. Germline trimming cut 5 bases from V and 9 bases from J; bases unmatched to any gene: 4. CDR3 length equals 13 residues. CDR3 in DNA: TGTGCCAGCAGTGAGGACAGGGGGCTAACGCAGTATTTT. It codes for CASSEDRGLTQYF.

CDR3 DNA: TGTGCCATCAGTGACCGGACGGTGAACACTGAAGCTTTCTTT. Encoded protein: CAISDRTVNTEAFF. The chain couples TRBV10-3 to TRBJ1-1; D is uncertain. Per the germline V gene, CDR1 is ENHRY and CDR2 is SYGVKD. V shed 3 bases and J shed 0 bases, with 8 bases lying between them. This CDR3 region has 14 residues.

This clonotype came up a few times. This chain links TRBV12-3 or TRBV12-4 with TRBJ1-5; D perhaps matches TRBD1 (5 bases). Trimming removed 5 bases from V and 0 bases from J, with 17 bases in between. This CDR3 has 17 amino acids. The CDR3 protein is CASSLRGTGYSNQPQHF. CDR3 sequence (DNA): TGTGCCAGCAGTCTTCGTGGGACTGGGTATAGCAATCAGCCCCAGCATTTT.